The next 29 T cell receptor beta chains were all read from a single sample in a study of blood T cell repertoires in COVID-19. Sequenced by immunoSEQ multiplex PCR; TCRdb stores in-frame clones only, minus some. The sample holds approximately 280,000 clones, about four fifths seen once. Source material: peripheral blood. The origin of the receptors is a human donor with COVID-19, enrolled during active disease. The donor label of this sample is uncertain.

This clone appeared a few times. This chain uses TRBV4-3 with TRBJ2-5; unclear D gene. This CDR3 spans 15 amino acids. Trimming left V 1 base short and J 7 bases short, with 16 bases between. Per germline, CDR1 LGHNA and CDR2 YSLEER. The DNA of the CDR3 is TGCGCCAGCAGCCAAGCAAATTCAGAAGTGATGACCCAGTACTTC. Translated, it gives CASSQANSEVMTQYF.

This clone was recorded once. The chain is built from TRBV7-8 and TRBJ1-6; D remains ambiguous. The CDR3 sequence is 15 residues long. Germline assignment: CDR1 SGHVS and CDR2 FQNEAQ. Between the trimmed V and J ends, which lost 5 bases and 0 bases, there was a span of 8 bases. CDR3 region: CASSGPSSYNSPLHF. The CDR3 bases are TGTGCCAGCAGCGGTCCGAGCTCCTATAATTCACCCCTCCACTTT.

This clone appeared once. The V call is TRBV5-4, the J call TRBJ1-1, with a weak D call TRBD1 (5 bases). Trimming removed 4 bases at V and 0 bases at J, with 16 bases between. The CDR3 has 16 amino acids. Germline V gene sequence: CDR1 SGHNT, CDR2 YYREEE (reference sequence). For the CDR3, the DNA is TGTGCCAGCAGCCGAGGGACTGTTCCCATGAACACTGAAGCTTTCTTT. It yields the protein CASSRGTVPMNTEAFF.

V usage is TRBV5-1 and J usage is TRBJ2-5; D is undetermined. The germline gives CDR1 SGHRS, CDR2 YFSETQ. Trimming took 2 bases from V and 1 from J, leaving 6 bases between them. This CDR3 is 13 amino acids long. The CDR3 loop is CASSFFPQETQYF. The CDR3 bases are TGCGCCAGCAGCTTCTTTCCCCAAGAGACCCAGTACTTC.

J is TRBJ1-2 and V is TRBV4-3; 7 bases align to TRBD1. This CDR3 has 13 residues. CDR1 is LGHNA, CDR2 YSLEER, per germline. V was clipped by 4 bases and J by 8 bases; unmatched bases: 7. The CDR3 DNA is TGCGCCAGCAGCCTTACAGGGGTAGGGGGCTACACCTTC. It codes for CASSLTGVGGYTF.

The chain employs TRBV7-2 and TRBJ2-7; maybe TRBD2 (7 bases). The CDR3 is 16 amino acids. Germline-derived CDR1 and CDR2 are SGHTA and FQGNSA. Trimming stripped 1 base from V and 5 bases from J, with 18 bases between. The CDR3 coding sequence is TGTGCCAGCAGCTTAGAGGGGGGGCAGACATACCACGAGCAGTACTTC. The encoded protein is CASSLEGGQTYHEQYF.

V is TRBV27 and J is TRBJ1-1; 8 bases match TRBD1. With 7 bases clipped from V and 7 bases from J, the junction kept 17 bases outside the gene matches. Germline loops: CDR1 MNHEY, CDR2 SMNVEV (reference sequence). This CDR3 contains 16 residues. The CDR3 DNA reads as TGTGCCAGCAACCGAATCGGACAGGGTTCAGGGGGTGAAGCTTTCTTT. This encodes CASNRIGQGSGGEAFF.

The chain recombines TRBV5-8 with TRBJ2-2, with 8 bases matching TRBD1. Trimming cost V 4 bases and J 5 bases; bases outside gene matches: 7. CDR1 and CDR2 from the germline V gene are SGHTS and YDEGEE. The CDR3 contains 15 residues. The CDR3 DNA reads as TGTGCCAGCAGCCCTGGCAGGGGGCGGACCGGGGAGCTGTTTTTT. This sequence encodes CASSPGRGRTGELFF. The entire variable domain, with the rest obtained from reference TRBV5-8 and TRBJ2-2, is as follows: EAGVTQSPTHLIKTRGQQATLRCSPISGHTSVYWYQQALGLGLQFLLWYDEGEERNRGNFPPRFSGRQFPNYSSELNVNALELEDSALYLCASSPGRGRTGELFFGEGSRLTVL.

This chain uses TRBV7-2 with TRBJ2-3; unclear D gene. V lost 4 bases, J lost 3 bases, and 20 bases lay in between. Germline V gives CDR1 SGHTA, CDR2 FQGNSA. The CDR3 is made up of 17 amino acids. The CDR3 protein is CASSSRPGSLRTDTQYF. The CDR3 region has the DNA TGTGCCAGCAGCTCTCGGCCCGGGTCCCTGAGGACAGATACGCAGTATTTT.

CDR3 sequence: CASSFGGGETQYF. CDR3 nucleotides: TGCGCCAGCAGCTTCGGGGGAGGAGAGACCCAGTACTTC. This rearrangement joins TRBV5-1 to TRBJ2-5; the D gene is possibly TRBD2 (6 bases). Germline V gives CDR1 SGHRS, CDR2 YFSETQ. V lost 2 bases and J lost 4, with 9 bases in between. The CDR3 is 13 amino acids.

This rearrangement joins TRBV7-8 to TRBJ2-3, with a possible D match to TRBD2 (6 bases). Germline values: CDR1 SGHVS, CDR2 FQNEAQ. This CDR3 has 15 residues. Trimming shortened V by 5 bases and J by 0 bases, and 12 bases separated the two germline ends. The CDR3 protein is CASSKLALSTDTQYF. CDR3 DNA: TGTGCCAGCAGCAAACTAGCTCTTAGCACAGATACGCAGTATTTT.

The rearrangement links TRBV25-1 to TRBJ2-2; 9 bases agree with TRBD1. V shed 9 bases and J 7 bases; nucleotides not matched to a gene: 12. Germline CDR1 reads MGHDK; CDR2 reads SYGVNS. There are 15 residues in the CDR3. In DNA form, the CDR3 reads TGTGCCAGTACGACCGGGACAGGGATAGTCGGGGAGCTGTTTTTT. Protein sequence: CASTTGTGIVGELFF.

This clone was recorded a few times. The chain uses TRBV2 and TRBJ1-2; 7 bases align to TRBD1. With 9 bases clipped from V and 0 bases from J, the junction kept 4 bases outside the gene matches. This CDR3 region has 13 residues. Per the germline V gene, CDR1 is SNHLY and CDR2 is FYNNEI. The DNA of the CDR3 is TGTGCCAGTTGGACAGGAGCTAACTATGGCTACACCTTC. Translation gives CASWTGANYGYTF.

CDR3 region: CASSPVGTGELFF. Here the CDR3 DNA reads TGTGCCAGCAGCCCGGTCGGCACCGGGGAGCTGTTTTTT. The chain employs TRBV11-2 and TRBJ2-2, with D unresolved. The germline V gene encodes CDR1 SGHAT and CDR2 FQNNGV. The CDR3 spans 13 residues. V lost 5 bases to trimming and J lost 4 bases, with 8 bases between them.

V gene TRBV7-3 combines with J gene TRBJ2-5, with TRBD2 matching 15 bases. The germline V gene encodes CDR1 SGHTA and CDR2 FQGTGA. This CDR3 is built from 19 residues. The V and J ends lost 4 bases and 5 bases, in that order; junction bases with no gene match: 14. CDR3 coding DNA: TGTGCCAGCAGCTCAGGACTAGCGGGAGGGTCGAGTTCGGGGGAGACCCAGTACTTC. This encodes CASSSGLAGGSSSGETQYF.

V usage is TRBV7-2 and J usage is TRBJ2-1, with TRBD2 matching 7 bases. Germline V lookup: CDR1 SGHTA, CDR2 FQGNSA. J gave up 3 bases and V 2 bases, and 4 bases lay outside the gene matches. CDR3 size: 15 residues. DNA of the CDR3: TGTGCCAGCAGCTTAATGGGAGGGCACTACAATGAGCAGTTCTTC. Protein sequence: CASSLMGGHYNEQFF. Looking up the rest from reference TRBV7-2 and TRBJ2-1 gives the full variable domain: GAGVSQSPSNKVTEKGKDVELRCDPISGHTALYWYRQSLGQGLEFLIYFQGNSAPDKSGLPSDRFSAERTGGSVSTLTIQRTQQEDSAVYLCASSLMGGHYNEQFFGPGTRLTVL.

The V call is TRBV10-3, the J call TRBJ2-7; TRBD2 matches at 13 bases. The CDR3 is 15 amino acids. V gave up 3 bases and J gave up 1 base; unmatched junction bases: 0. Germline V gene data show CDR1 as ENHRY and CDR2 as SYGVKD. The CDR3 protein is CAISELAGGSYEQYF. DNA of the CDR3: TGTGCCATCAGTGAACTAGCGGGAGGGTCCTACGAGCAGTACTTC.

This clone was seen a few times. Here the CDR3 reads CASSRTGDNSPLHF. DNA of the CDR3: TGTGCCAGCAGCCGGACAGGAGATAATTCACCCCTCCACTTT. V gene TRBV3-1 (or the pseudogene TRBV3-2) combines with J gene TRBJ1-6, with 7 bases fitting TRBD1. Losses at the gene ends were 4 bases for V and 5 bases for J; bases not matched to a gene: 2. Germline values: CDR1 LGHDT, CDR2 YNNKEL (reference sequence). The CDR3 sequence is 14 residues long.

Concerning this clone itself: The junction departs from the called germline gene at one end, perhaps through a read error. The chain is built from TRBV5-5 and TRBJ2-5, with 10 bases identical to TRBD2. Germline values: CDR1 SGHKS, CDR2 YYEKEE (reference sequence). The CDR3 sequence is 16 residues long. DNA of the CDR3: TGTGGCAGCTTCCCGGGACTAGCGCAACCAGGGGAGACCCAGTACTTC. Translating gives CGSFPGLAQPGETQYF.

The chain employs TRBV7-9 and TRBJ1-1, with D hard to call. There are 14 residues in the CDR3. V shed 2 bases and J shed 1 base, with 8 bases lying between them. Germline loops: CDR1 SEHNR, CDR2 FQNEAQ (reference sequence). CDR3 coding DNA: TGTGCCAGCAGCTTAATCGGTGAGAACACTGAAGCTTTCTTT. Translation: CASSLIGENTEAFF. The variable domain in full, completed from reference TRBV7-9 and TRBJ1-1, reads DTGVSQNPRHKITKRGQNVTFRCDPISEHNRLYWYRQTLGQGPEFLTYFQNEAQLEKSRLLSDRFSAERPKGSFSTLEIQRTEQGDSAMYLCASSLIGENTEAFFGQGTRLTVV.

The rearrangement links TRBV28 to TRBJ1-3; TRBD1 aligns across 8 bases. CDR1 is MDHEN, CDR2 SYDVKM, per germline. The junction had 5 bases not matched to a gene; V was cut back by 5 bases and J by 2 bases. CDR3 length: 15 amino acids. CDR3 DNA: TGTGCCAGCAGTCCGGGACAGGCGCCTGGAAACACCATATATTTT. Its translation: CASSPGQAPGNTIYF.

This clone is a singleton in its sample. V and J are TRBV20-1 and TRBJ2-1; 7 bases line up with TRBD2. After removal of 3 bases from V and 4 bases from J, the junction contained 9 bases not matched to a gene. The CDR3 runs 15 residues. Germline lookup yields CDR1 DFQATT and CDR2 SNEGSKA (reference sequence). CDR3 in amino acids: CSASPGEGWYNEQFF. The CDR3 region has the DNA TGCAGTGCTAGTCCGGGGGAGGGGTGGTACAATGAGCAGTTCTTC.

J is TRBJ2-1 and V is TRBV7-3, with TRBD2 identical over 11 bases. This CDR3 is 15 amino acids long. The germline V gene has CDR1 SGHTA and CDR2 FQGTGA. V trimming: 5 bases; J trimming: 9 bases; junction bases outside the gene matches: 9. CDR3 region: CASSELAGVDGEQFF. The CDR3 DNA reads TGTGCCAGCAGCGAACTAGCGGGAGTCGACGGTGAGCAGTTCTTC.

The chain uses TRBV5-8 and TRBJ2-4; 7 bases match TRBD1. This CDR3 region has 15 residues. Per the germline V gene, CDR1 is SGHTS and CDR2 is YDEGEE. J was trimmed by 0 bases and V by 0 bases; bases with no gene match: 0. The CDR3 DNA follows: TGTGCCAGCAGCTTGGGACAGGGAGCCAAAAACATTCAGTACTTC. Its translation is CASSLGQGAKNIQYF.

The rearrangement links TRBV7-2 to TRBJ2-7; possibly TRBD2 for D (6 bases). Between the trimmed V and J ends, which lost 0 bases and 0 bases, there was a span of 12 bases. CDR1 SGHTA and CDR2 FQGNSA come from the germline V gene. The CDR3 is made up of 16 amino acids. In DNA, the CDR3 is TGTGCCAGCAGCTTAGCGGGGGGTGGGAGCTCCTACGAGCAGTACTTC. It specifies CASSLAGGGSSYEQYF.

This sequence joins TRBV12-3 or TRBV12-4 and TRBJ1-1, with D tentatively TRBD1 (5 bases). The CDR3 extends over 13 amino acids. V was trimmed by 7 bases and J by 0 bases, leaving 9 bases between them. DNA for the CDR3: TGTGCCAGCACCCTAGGGGTGAACACTGAAGCTTTCTTT. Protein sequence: CASTLGVNTEAFF.

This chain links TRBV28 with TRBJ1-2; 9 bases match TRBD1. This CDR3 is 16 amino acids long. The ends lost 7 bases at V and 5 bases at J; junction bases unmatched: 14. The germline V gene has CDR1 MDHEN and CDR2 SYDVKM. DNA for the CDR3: TGTGCCAGCACCCTCAGGACAGGGGTAACCATATATGGCTACACCTTC. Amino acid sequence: CASTLRTGVTIYGYTF.

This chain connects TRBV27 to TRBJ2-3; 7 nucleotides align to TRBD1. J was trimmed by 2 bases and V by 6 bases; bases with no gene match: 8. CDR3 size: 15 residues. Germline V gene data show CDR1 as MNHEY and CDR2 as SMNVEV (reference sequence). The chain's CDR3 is CASSTGTVNTDTQYF. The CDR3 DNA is TGTGCCAGCAGCACCGGGACAGTAAACACAGATACGCAGTATTTT.

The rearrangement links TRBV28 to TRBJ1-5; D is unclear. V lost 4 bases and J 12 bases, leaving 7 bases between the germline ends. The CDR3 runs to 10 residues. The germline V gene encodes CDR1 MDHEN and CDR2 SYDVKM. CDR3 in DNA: TGTGCCAGCAGTTCTCCGGTCCAGCATTTT. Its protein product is CASSSPVQHF. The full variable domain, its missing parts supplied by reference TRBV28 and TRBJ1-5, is DVKVTQSSRYLVKRTGEKVFLECVQDMDHENMFWYRQDPGLGLRLIYFSYDVKMKEKGDIPEGYSVSREKKERFSLILESASTNQTSMYLCASSSPVQHFGDGTRLSIL.